The 18 T cell receptor beta chains in this list originate from one sample, sequenced in a study of CD8 T cells in ankylosing spondylitis. Each CDR3 protein gets one entry after TCRdb re-called the 5' RACE reads with MiXCR. The sample records 180,000 or so distinct CDR3 sequences, more than 9% being singletons. Sequencing input: blood, either unsorted or a sorted T cell fraction (not recorded which). The origin of the receptors is a male donor with ankylosing spondylitis or in good health (not recorded which).

This clonotype has a count of ten or more. The chain combines TRBV6-1 with TRBJ2-3, with D perhaps assigned TRBD1 or TRBD2 (5 bases each). The CDR3 is 14 amino acids. Per germline, CDR1 MNHNS and CDR2 SASEGT. Trimming shortened V by 5 bases and J by 2 bases, and 11 bases separated the two germline ends. CDR3 protein: CASSRDGTTDTQYF. The CDR3 DNA sequence: TGTGCCAGCAGTCGGGACGGGACCACAGATACGCAGTATTTT.

The V gene is TRBV12-3 or TRBV12-4, the J gene TRBJ1-2, with D tentatively TRBD1 (5 bases). Deletions cut 7 bases from V and 7 bases from J, with 22 bases between. This CDR3 contains 15 residues. The CDR3, as DNA: TGTGCCAGCACCCTGACGGGAGGAGGGGCGGGTGGCTACACCTTC. Its protein is CASTLTGGGAGGYTF.

This clonotype was seen at least ten times. The genes are TRBV4-2 and TRBJ2-1, with D unclear. The CDR3 spans 11 residues. Trimming left V 1 base short and J 8 bases short, with 3 bases between. Germline CDR1 reads LGHNA; CDR2 reads YNFKEQ. The CDR3 DNA reads as TGTGCCAGCAGCCAAGGGGATGAGCAGTTCTTC. Protein: CASSQGDEQFF.

This clonotype was counted a few times. The rearrangement joins TRBV4-1 to TRBJ2-1; 7 positions agree with TRBD2. This CDR3 has 17 amino acids. Germline loops: CDR1 MGHRA, CDR2 YSYEKL. The J segment lost 0 bases and the V segment lost 4 bases, leaving 9 bases of the junction unmatched. The CDR3: CASSPAGLTSSYNEQFF. The CDR3, as DNA: TGCGCCAGCAGCCCAGCGGGACTAACAAGCTCCTACAATGAGCAGTTCTTC.

The chain combines TRBV7-2 with TRBJ1-3; D is undetermined. The V end lost 1 base, the J end lost 2 bases, and 12 bases lay between the germline ends. There are 16 residues in the CDR3. CDR1 and CDR2 (germline): SGHTA, FQGNSA. CDR3 amino acids: CASSLGAPGTGNTIYF. The CDR3 DNA reads as TGTGCCAGCAGCTTAGGGGCTCCGGGGACTGGAAACACCATATATTTT.

The sample holds many counts of this clonotype. The chain couples TRBV6-1 to TRBJ2-5; D not certain. Germline CDR1 is MNHNS and CDR2 is SASEGT. CDR3 length: 15 residues. Deletions cut 10 bases from V and 4 bases from J, with 22 bases between. CDR3 DNA sequence: TGTGCCACTCACCCTACACCGGACCCTTTAGAGACCCAGTACTTC. This encodes CATHPTPDPLETQYF.

This sequence joins TRBV14 and TRBJ1-1; the D gene is possibly TRBD1 (6 bases). V was clipped by 2 bases and J by 1 base, with 8 bases between them. CDR3 length equals 14 residues. CDR1 SGHDN and CDR2 FVKESK come from the germline V gene. The CDR3 region is CASSQLGQNTEAFF. The CDR3 DNA reads TGTGCCAGCAGCCAACTGGGACAGAACACTGAAGCTTTCTTT.

This clonotype came up a few times. The chain joins TRBV5-1 to TRBJ2-3; D gene unclear. This CDR3 contains 14 residues. Germline CDR1 SGHRS, CDR2 YFSETQ. Deletions cut 4 bases from V and 4 bases from J, with 13 bases between. In nucleotides, the CDR3 is TGCGCCAGCAGCCCGTTTGATGAGGCAGATACGCAGTATTTT. Translated, it gives CASSPFDEADTQYF.

This clonotype has at least ten counts. The V gene is TRBV6-2 or TRBV6-3, the J gene TRBJ2-7, with D hard to call. This CDR3 contains 13 residues. Germline V gene sequence: CDR1 MNHEY, CDR2 SVGEGT. V was trimmed by 7 bases and J by 2 bases, leaving 12 bases between them. The CDR3 sequence is CASTFGPTYEQYF. Here the CDR3 DNA reads TGTGCCAGCACCTTCGGCCCGACCTACGAGCAGTACTTC.

This clonotype was seen many times. The chain couples TRBV4-1 to TRBJ2-1; D perhaps matches TRBD1 (6 bases). This CDR3 is 14 amino acids long. Trimming left V 1 base short and J 9 bases short, with 13 bases between. Germline CDR1 MGHRA, CDR2 YSYEKL. CDR3 nucleotides: TGCGCCAGCAGCCAAGGGGGAATAGGGGGTGAGCAGTTCTTC. It specifies CASSQGGIGGEQFF.

This clonotype was seen repeatedly, ten times or more. The CDR3 loop reads CSARDRRNQPQHF. Here the CDR3 DNA reads TGCAGTGCTAGGGACAGGCGCAATCAGCCCCAGCATTTT. The chain employs TRBV20-1 and TRBJ1-5, with 7 positions matching TRBD1. Trimming removed 3 bases from V and 2 bases from J; junction bases left unmatched: 1. The CDR3 is made up of 13 amino acids. The germline V gene encodes CDR1 DFQATT and CDR2 SNEGSKA (reference sequence).

This clonotype has a count of ten or more. J is TRBJ2-1 and V is TRBV6-5; 7 bases line up with TRBD1. The CDR3 runs to 11 residues. Losses at the gene ends were 6 bases for V and 9 bases for J; bases not matched to a gene: 2. Germline-derived CDR1 and CDR2 are MNHEY and SVGAGI. CDR3 DNA: TGTGCCAGCAGCCGACAGGGTGAGCAGTTCTTC. This codes for CASSRQGEQFF.

J is TRBJ2-5 and V is TRBV6-2 or TRBV6-3; D might be TRBD2 (6 bases). CDR1 and CDR2 from the germline V gene are MNHEY and SVGEGT. The CDR3 extends over 14 amino acids. The V end was cut by 7 bases, the J end by 4 bases, with 16 bases between. The CDR3 loop is CASTLMGRGETQYF. CDR3 coding DNA: TGTGCCAGCACCCTAATGGGGCGGGGAGAGACCCAGTACTTC.

Notes on this clonotype: This may arise from a read error, as a much more abundant clone is one base away. V and J are TRBV20-1 and TRBJ1-1, with a tentative D call TRBD1 (5 bases). Germline V gene data show CDR1 as DFQATT and CDR2 as SNEGSKA (reference sequence). This CDR3 is 12 amino acids long. The CDR3 reads CSGAGLTTETFF. Written as DNA, the CDR3 is TGCAGTGGAGCAGGGCTGACCACTGAAACTTTCTTT.

This clonotype showed up many times. This rearrangement joins TRBV5-5 to TRBJ1-3, with D possibly TRBD1 on 5 matching bases. The V gene's germline CDR1 is SGHKS and CDR2 YYEKEE (reference sequence). The CDR3 extends over 17 amino acids. Trimming removed 1 base from V and 0 bases from J, with 14 bases in between. CDR3 nucleotides: TGTGCCAGCAGCTTGACCAGGGTCTCCACCTCTGGAAACACCATATATTTT. It codes for CASSLTRVSTSGNTIYF.

This chain uses TRBV11-2 with TRBJ2-7; D remains unclear. The length of the CDR3 is 12 residues. Germline V gene sequence: CDR1 SGHAT, CDR2 FQNNGV. V gave up 6 bases and J gave up 5 bases, with 11 bases separating them. Written as DNA, the CDR3 is TGTGCCAGCAGTCAAAAGGGCAACGAGCAGTACTTC. Amino acid sequence: CASSQKGNEQYF.

The rearrangement uses TRBV7-9 and TRBJ1-2; unclear D gene. V dropped 2 bases and J dropped 6 bases, with 7 bases sitting between them. The germline CDR1 and CDR2 sequences are SEHNR and FQNEAQ (reference sequence). This CDR3 spans 12 amino acids. Here the CDR3 DNA reads TGTGCCAGCAGCTTAAAGGGTAATGGCTACACCTTC. It encodes CASSLKGNGYTF.

This clonotype was picked up many times. The rearrangement uses TRBV6-1 and TRBJ2-2, with D possibly being TRBD1 or TRBD2 (5 bases each). The CDR3 is made up of 15 amino acids. Germline CDR1 and CDR2: MNHNS and SASEGT. V lost 6 bases and J 4 bases, leaving 15 bases between the germline ends. DNA for the CDR3: TGTGCCAGCAGGGAACAGGTTCGGGGCACCGGGGAGCTGTTTTTT. This sequence encodes CASREQVRGTGELFF.